A single sample gave rise to the 26 T cell receptor beta chains below, sequenced in a study of blood T cell repertoires in COVID-19. The protocol was immunoSEQ multiplex PCR, while the TCRdb copy is restricted to in-frame clones and leaves out a portion. The sample comprises 150,000 to 200,000 clones, around 74% of which are singletons, and around 3% rests with the top ten. The specimen sequenced was peripheral blood. The receptors shown here come from an elderly woman with acute or convalescent COVID-19.

The gene calls are TRBV3-1 (or the pseudogene TRBV3-2) and TRBJ1-4, with D tentatively TRBD1 (6 bases). This CDR3 region has 15 residues. Germline loops: CDR1 LGHDT, CDR2 YNNKEL (reference sequence). The germline V and J ends were trimmed by 1 base and 2 bases, with 8 bases remaining between them. CDR3 loop: CASSQGTATNEKLFF. CDR3 in DNA: TGTGCCAGCAGCCAAGGGACAGCTACTAATGAAAAACTGTTTTTT.

The chain combines TRBV7-9 with TRBJ2-3, with 9 bases lining up with TRBD1. CDR1 SEHNR and CDR2 FQNEAQ come from the germline V gene (reference sequence). This CDR3 has 17 amino acids. J was trimmed by 3 bases and V by 5 bases; bases with no gene match: 12. CDR3 protein: CASSTRTGALGTDTQYF. In DNA, the CDR3 is TGTGCCAGCAGCACCAGGACAGGGGCGCTGGGTACAGATACGCAGTATTTT.

The sample holds a few counts of this clone. The chain couples TRBV28 to TRBJ1-2, with D perhaps TRBD1 (6 bases). Trimming cost V 8 bases and J 4 bases, with 14 bases left between them. Looked up from germline, CDR1 is MDHEN and CDR2 is SYDVKM. The CDR3 consists of 13 residues. The CDR3 nucleotides read TGTGCCAGCTCCAGGGGTCCCCTCTATGGCTACACCTTC. It is translated as CASSRGPLYGYTF.

This sequence joins TRBV6-5 and TRBJ1-2; D is perhaps TRBD1 (5 bases). The CDR3 loop spans 14 amino acids. Germline V CDR1 and CDR2: MNHEY, SVGAGI. V was clipped by 7 bases and J by 8 bases, with 20 bases between them. In DNA, the CDR3 is TGTGCCAGCACCAATCGTCAGGGTTTAATCGGCTACACCTTC. Residues: CASTNRQGLIGYTF.

The chain employs TRBV27 and TRBJ1-1; unclear D gene. This CDR3 spans 14 amino acids. CDR1 MNHEY and CDR2 SMNVEV come from the germline V gene (reference sequence). V was cut by 4 bases and J by 1 base, with 10 bases left in between. This CDR3 reads CASSWAGGNTEAFF. The CDR3 bases are TGTGCCAGCAGTTGGGCAGGAGGGAACACTGAAGCTTTCTTT.

The chain has TRBV7-2 and TRBJ2-7; 7 positions agree with TRBD2. This CDR3 has 16 residues. In germline, CDR1 is SGHTA, CDR2 FQGNSA. V trimming: 5 bases; J trimming: 5 bases; junction bases outside the gene matches: 15. Here the CDR3 reads CASSLTRAGEGNEQYF. CDR3 nucleotide sequence: TGTGCCAGCAGCCTCACCCGGGCGGGAGAGGGAAACGAGCAGTACTTC.

The chain couples TRBV28 to TRBJ2-3; D is perhaps TRBD2 (6 bases). This CDR3 is built from 16 residues. Germline assignment: CDR1 MDHEN and CDR2 SYDVKM. The V and J ends lost 5 bases and 1 base respectively, with 16 bases between them. In nucleotides, the CDR3 is TGTGCCAGCAGTCCTCGGGGGAGCGATCGCACAGATACGCAGTATTTT. It specifies CASSPRGSDRTDTQYF.

The V and J genes are TRBV27 and TRBJ2-1, with TRBD2 matching over 11 bases. The CDR3 extends over 16 amino acids. CDR1 MNHEY and CDR2 SMNVEV come from the germline V gene (reference sequence). Losses at the gene ends were 1 base for V and 8 bases for J; bases not matched to a gene: 7. In DNA, the CDR3 is TGTGCCAGCAGTTTATTAGCGGGAGGGCCGGTCCATGAGCAGTTCTTC. Translation: CASSLLAGGPVHEQFF.

This chain links TRBV9 with TRBJ2-1; D is ambiguous. Between the trimmed V and J ends, which lost 0 bases and 8 bases, there was a span of 9 bases. This CDR3 spans 13 amino acids. The germline gives CDR1 SGDLS, CDR2 YYNGEE. In DNA form, the CDR3 reads TGTGCCAGCAGCGTAGGAGGCTTATATGAGCAGTTCTTC. Amino acids: CASSVGGLYEQFF. Full variable domain (missing parts from reference TRBV9 and TRBJ2-1): DSGVTQTPKHLITATGQRVTLRCSPRSGDLSVYWYQQSLDQGLQFLIQYYNGEERAKGNILERFSAQQFPDLHSELNLSSLELGDSALYFCASSVGGLYEQFFGPGTRLTVL.

The V and J genes are TRBV11-2 and TRBJ2-3; unclear D gene. The germline V gene has CDR1 SGHAT and CDR2 FQNNGV. The CDR3 covers 13 residues. V was clipped by 0 bases and J by 7 bases, with 8 bases between them. The chain's CDR3 is CASSLEIVYTQYF. The CDR3 bases are TGTGCCAGCAGCTTAGAAATCGTGTATACGCAGTATTTT.

This chain connects TRBV5-1 to TRBJ2-1; 9 bases are shared with TRBD2. Unmatched junction bases numbered 2, after V lost 0 bases and J lost 4 bases. CDR1 and CDR2 (germline): SGHRS, YFSETQ. The CDR3 loop spans 15 amino acids. The CDR3 nucleotides read TGCGCCAGCAGCTTGGCTAGCGGGGAATACAATGAGCAGTTCTTC. As protein: CASSLASGEYNEQFF. The full variable domain, in which reference TRBV5-1 and TRBJ2-1 provide the parts outside the CDR3, is KAGVTQTPRYLIKTRGQQVTLSCSPISGHRSVSWYQQTPGQGLQFLFEYFSETQRNKGNFPGRFSGRQFSNSRSEMNVSTLELGDSALYLCASSLASGEYNEQFFGPGTRLTVL.

J is TRBJ2-2 and V is TRBV7-9, with 11 positions matching TRBD2. The V and J ends lost 5 bases and 5 bases, in that order; junction bases with no gene match: 10. CDR3 size: 17 residues. In germline, CDR1 is SEHNR, CDR2 FQNEAQ (reference sequence). The CDR3 region has the DNA TGTGCCAGCAGCACCCTGCCCGGGACTAGCGGAACCGGGGAGCTGTTTTTT. Its translation: CASSTLPGTSGTGELFF.

The J gene is TRBJ2-7, the V gene TRBV21-1; the D call in the table, TRBD2, was not verified against the DNA. TRBV21-1 is a pseudogene. The CDR3 contains 14 residues. The CDR3 DNA is TGTGCCAGCAGCAAAATAACCACCCTACGGGGGCAGTACTTC. Translating gives CASSKITTLRGQYF.

V is TRBV3-1 (or the pseudogene TRBV3-2) and J is TRBJ2-3, with TRBD2 matching 7 bases. V was clipped by 6 bases and J by 10 bases; unmatched bases: 22. This CDR3 has 17 amino acids. The germline V gene has CDR1 LGHDT and CDR2 YNNKEL (reference sequence). CDR3 residues: CASSSNGGLAAGGAQYF. For the CDR3, the DNA is TGTGCCAGCAGTTCAAATGGCGGGCTAGCGGCGGGTGGGGCGCAGTATTTT.

This clone was counted many times. As DNA, the CDR3 is TGTGCCAGTAGTATTGGGCAGGTCCGGAATCAGCCCCAGCATTTT. The encoded protein is CASSIGQVRNQPQHF. The chain joins TRBV19 to TRBJ1-5, with D hard to call. Germline CDR1 is LNHDA and CDR2 is SQIVND (reference sequence). This CDR3 region has 15 residues. With 3 bases removed from V and 4 bases from J, the gap between germline ends came to 13 bases.

V and J are TRBV19 and TRBJ2-2; the D gene is possibly TRBD1 (6 bases). CDR1 is LNHDA, CDR2 SQIVND, per germline (reference sequence). CDR3 length: 14 residues. V dropped 8 bases and J dropped 0 bases, with 10 bases sitting between them. CDR3 amino acids: CASEWTANTGELFF. The DNA of the CDR3 is TGTGCCAGTGAGTGGACAGCGAACACCGGGGAGCTGTTTTTT.

This rearrangement joins TRBV20-1 to TRBJ1-4; D call uncertain. V lost 6 bases and J lost 8, with 10 bases in between. The CDR3 is 11 residues long. CDR1 and CDR2 (germline): DFQATT, SNEGSKA (reference sequence). CDR3 nucleotide sequence: TGCAGTGCCCCTGGAGAGGAAAAACTGTTTTTT. Encoded protein: CSAPGEEKLFF.

The rearrangement uses TRBV18 and TRBJ2-6; 11 bases map to TRBD2. The CDR3 has 18 amino acids. Germline assignment: CDR1 KGHSH and CDR2 LQKENI. The V segment lost 3 bases and the J segment 0 bases; nucleotides outside the gene matches: 4. The CDR3 DNA reads as TGTGCCAGCTCACCGGTAGCGGGAGGGGCCTCTGGGGCCAACGTCCTGACTTTC. Translating gives CASSPVAGGASGANVLTF.

On this clone itself: Other DNA sequences within the sample encode an identical CDR3. This chain connects TRBV5-6 to TRBJ2-7; 13 bases map to TRBD2. The V segment lost 4 bases and the J segment 3 bases; nucleotides outside the gene matches: 1. Germline V gives CDR1 SGHDT, CDR2 YYEEEE. The CDR3 spans 14 residues. CDR3 loop: CASSRTSGSYEQYF. DNA for the CDR3: TGTGCCAGCAGCCGGACTAGCGGGAGCTACGAGCAGTACTTC. Looking up the rest from reference TRBV5-6 and TRBJ2-7 gives the full variable domain: DAGVTQSPTHLIKTRGQQVTLRCSPKSGHDTVSWYQQALGQGPQFIFQYYEEEERQRGNFPDRFSGHQFPNYSSELNVNALLLGDSALYLCASSRTSGSYEQYFGPGTRLTVT.

CDR3 loop: CASSTDLAGGTDTQYF. The CDR3 bases are TGTGCCAGTAGTACCGATTTAGCGGGAGGCACAGATACGCAGTATTTT. V gene TRBV19 combines with J gene TRBJ2-3, with TRBD2 identical over 9 bases. Germline V gives CDR1 LNHDA, CDR2 SQIVND (reference sequence). The CDR3 has 16 residues. V lost 4 bases to trimming and J lost 1 base; unmatched junction nucleotides: 6.

The chain recombines TRBV24-1 with TRBJ1-5; TRBD1 agrees at 8 bases. Germline V gives CDR1 KGHDR, CDR2 SFDVKD. The CDR3 covers 16 residues. The junction had 11 bases not matched to a gene; V was cut back by 8 bases and J by 3 bases. The CDR3 sequence is CATMATGVGINQPQHF. CDR3 in DNA: TGTGCCACCATGGCGACAGGGGTGGGTATCAATCAGCCCCAGCATTTT.

The chain couples TRBV18 to TRBJ2-4; TRBD1 aligns across 7 bases. V lost 3 bases to trimming and J lost 8 bases; unmatched junction nucleotides: 7. Germline V gives CDR1 KGHSH, CDR2 LQKENI. This CDR3 comprises 14 residues. CDR3 residues: CASSPPGQWDIQYF. CDR3 DNA sequence: TGTGCCAGCTCACCGCCGGGACAGTGGGACATTCAGTACTTC.

This sequence joins TRBV19 and TRBJ1-1; no firm D call. Germline-derived CDR1 and CDR2 are LNHDA and SQIVND (reference sequence). The germline V and J ends were trimmed by 1 base and 4 bases, with 4 bases remaining between them. This CDR3 has 12 amino acids. DNA of the CDR3: TGTGCCAGTAGTATAGCGGGCACTGAAGCTTTCTTT. As protein: CASSIAGTEAFF.

The CDR3 protein is CSAGGQAAETQYF. In DNA form, the CDR3 reads TGCAGCGCCGGGGGGCAGGCGGCGGAGACCCAGTACTTC. The rearrangement joins TRBV29-1 to TRBJ2-5, with D perhaps TRBD2 (7 bases). In germline, CDR1 is SQVTM, CDR2 ANQGSEA. V lost 7 bases to trimming and J lost 5 bases, with 17 bases between them. This CDR3 has 13 amino acids.

The chain has TRBV7-6 and TRBJ2-1; weak D call: TRBD1 (5 bases). Germline assignment: CDR1 SGHVS and CDR2 FNYEAQ. This CDR3 region has 15 residues. V shed 2 bases and J shed 3 bases, with 11 bases lying between them. The CDR3 spells CASSLKAQDYNEQFF. The CDR3 coding sequence is TGTGCCAGCAGCTTAAAGGCACAGGACTACAATGAGCAGTTCTTC.

V is TRBV5-4 and J is TRBJ2-4; 15 bases agree with TRBD2. This CDR3 comprises 17 residues. V shed 4 bases, J shed 6 bases, and the junction held 8 bases outside the gene matches. The V gene's germline CDR1 is SGHNT and CDR2 YYREEE (reference sequence). CDR3 DNA: TGTGCCAGCAGCACGGGACTAGCGGGAGGCGGAGGAAACATTCAGTACTTC. Translated: CASSTGLAGGGGNIQYF.